The rows below give T cell receptor beta chains drawn from one sample of a study of molecular identifiers for immune sequencing clone quantification. TCRdb re-derived calls from the PCR reads in MiXCR, one entry per CDR3 protein. Of 70,000 to 95,000 distinct CDR3 sequences listed, about 20% are singletons. Material for sequencing was naive CD8+ T cells from blood, with Jurkat cell RNA spiked in. Receptors were obtained from a human donor in good health. Some libraries in this study had Jurkat cell RNA spiked in. Each CDR3 is given with its conserved first and last residue. The D gene is left open where the match is weak. Rows give clone size only sometimes, using once, few, many, or a class for an expanded clone.

cdr3_nt: TGTGCCAGCTCCCAAGACTTGGAAGAGACCCAGTACTTC; cdr3_aa: CASSQDLEETQYF; v_call: TRBV18; clone_size: many; j_call: TRBJ2-5; d_call: NA; cdr3_length: 13
cdr3_nt: TGTATTCAGGAGGGGGCGCGGGCAGATACGCAGTATTTT; cdr3_aa: CIQEGARADTQYF; v_call: TRBV7-9; clone_size: many; j_call: TRBJ2-3; d_call: NA; cdr3_length: 13
cdr3_nt: TGTGCCAGCAGCGCCCGACCCGGGACGAGCACAGATACGCAGTATTTT; cdr3_aa: CASSARPGTSTDTQYF; v_call: TRBV9; clone_size: many; j_call: TRBJ2-3; d_call: NA; cdr3_length: 16
cdr3_nt: TGTGCCAGCAGTTGGGACGCCGGTGCCTACGAGCAGTACTTC; cdr3_aa: CASSWDAGAYEQYF; v_call: TRBV27; clone_size: many; j_call: TRBJ2-7; d_call: NA; cdr3_length: 14
cdr3_nt: TGTGCCAGCAGCCTTACAGGGAAGTATGGCTACACCTTC; cdr3_aa: CASSLTGKYGYTF; v_call: TRBV7-3; clone_size: few; j_call: TRBJ1-2; d_call: NA; cdr3_length: 13
cdr3_nt: TGCGCCAGCAACTTTAAGGCAGGACTGAACACTGAAGCTCTCTTT; cdr3_aa: CASNFKAGLNTEALF; v_call: TRBV5-1; clone_size: NA; j_call: TRBJ1-1; d_call: NA; cdr3_length: 15
cdr3_nt: TGCGCCAGCAGTGAATCAAGGGTTTCTACCGAGCAGTACTTC; cdr3_aa: CASSESRVSTEQYF; v_call: TRBV10-2; clone_size: many; j_call: TRBJ2-7; d_call: NA; cdr3_length: 14
cdr3_nt: TGTGCCAGCAGCCAACGACTAGCGGGAGAAGTTGGAACCGGGGAGCTGTTTTTT; cdr3_aa: CASSQRLAGEVGTGELFF; v_call: TRBV4-2; clone_size: many; j_call: TRBJ2-2; d_call: TRBD2; cdr3_length: 18
cdr3_nt: TGTGCCAGCAGCTGGGGGACAGGGGGCGGTCAGCTCCAGCATTTT; cdr3_aa: CASSWGTGGGQLQHF; v_call: TRBV5-6; clone_size: few; j_call: TRBJ1-5; d_call: TRBD1; cdr3_length: 15
cdr3_nt: TGTGCCAGCGGAGCAACTCGCACAGATACGCAGCATTTT; cdr3_aa: CASGATRTDTQHF; v_call: TRBV6-5; clone_size: NA; j_call: TRBJ1-5; d_call: NA; cdr3_length: 13
cdr3_nt: TGTGCCAGCAGCTTCCGGGGGGACAGGTTATATAGCAATCAGCCCCAGCATTTT; cdr3_aa: CASSFRGDRLYSNQPQHF; v_call: TRBV7-2; clone_size: NA; j_call: TRBJ1-5; d_call: TRBD1; cdr3_length: 18
cdr3_nt: TGTGCCAGCAGGGGGGCCGGGACAGGGATTTTCAATGAGCAGTTCTTC; cdr3_aa: CASRGAGTGIFNEQFF; v_call: TRBV28; clone_size: NA; j_call: TRBJ2-1; d_call: TRBD1; cdr3_length: 16
cdr3_nt: TGTGCCAGCAGACCGCGGGGGGAGTTTGGGACCCAGTACTTC; cdr3_aa: CASRPRGEFGTQYF; v_call: TRBV28; clone_size: many; j_call: TRBJ2-5; d_call: TRBD2; cdr3_length: 14
cdr3_nt: TGCGCCAGCAGCTCCACAGGGGCGTCCTACAATGAGCAGTTCTTC; cdr3_aa: CASSSTGASYNEQFF; v_call: TRBV5-1; clone_size: many; j_call: TRBJ2-1; d_call: TRBD1; cdr3_length: 15
cdr3_nt: TGTGCCATCAGTGGCCCCTCCGGTGCGGGGGGACGCACAGATACGCAGTATTTT; cdr3_aa: CAISGPSGAGGRTDTQYF; v_call: TRBV10-3; clone_size: many; j_call: TRBJ2-3; d_call: TRBD2; cdr3_length: 18
cdr3_nt: TGTGCCAGCAGTTTAGCGGCGGGGTCCGAGCAGTACTTC; cdr3_aa: CASSLAAGSEQYF; v_call: TRBV12-3/TRBV12-4; clone_size: many; j_call: TRBJ2-7; d_call: NA; cdr3_length: 13
cdr3_nt: TGTGCCAGCAGCTTAGGAATCTCGAACACTGAAGCTTTCTTT; cdr3_aa: CASSLGISNTEAFF; v_call: TRBV7-9; clone_size: NA; j_call: TRBJ1-1; d_call: NA; cdr3_length: 14
cdr3_nt: TGTGCCTGCAGTTACTCAGGGGGGACTGAAGCTTTCTTT; cdr3_aa: CACSYSGGTEAFF; v_call: TRBV6-5; clone_size: NA; j_call: TRBJ1-1; d_call: TRBD1; cdr3_length: 13
cdr3_nt: TGCGCCAGCAGCCAAGAAGGAACAGGGAGCTCCTACAATGAGCAGCTCTTC; cdr3_aa: CASSQEGTGSSYNEQLF; v_call: TRBV4-1; clone_size: NA; j_call: TRBJ2-1; d_call: NA; cdr3_length: 17
cdr3_nt: TGTGCCACCAGCAGTTTGGGGGCAGACTCAACCTACGAGCAGTACTTC; cdr3_aa: CATSSLGADSTYEQYF; v_call: TRBV15; clone_size: many; j_call: TRBJ2-7; d_call: NA; cdr3_length: 16
cdr3_nt: TGTGCCAGCAGTTGGGACAGGTTTATTTCACCCCTCCACTTT; cdr3_aa: CASSWDRFISPLHF; v_call: TRBV12-3/TRBV12-4; clone_size: many; j_call: TRBJ1-6; d_call: TRBD1; cdr3_length: 14
cdr3_nt: TGTGCCAGCAGTCCCCGGGACTGGGGCACAGATACGCAGTATTTT; cdr3_aa: CASSPRDWGTDTQYF; v_call: TRBV28; clone_size: few; j_call: TRBJ2-3; d_call: NA; cdr3_length: 15
cdr3_nt: TGTGCCAGTAGTAGGGGGACAGCGCACGCCATGAACACTGAAGCTTTCTTT; cdr3_aa: CASSRGTAHAMNTEAFF; v_call: TRBV19; clone_size: many; j_call: TRBJ1-1; d_call: TRBD1; cdr3_length: 17
cdr3_nt: TGTGCATGTAGGGCCGAGGGGAATGAGCAGTTCTTC; cdr3_aa: CACRAEGNEQFF; v_call: TRBV3-1; clone_size: many; j_call: TRBJ2-1; d_call: NA; cdr3_length: 12
cdr3_nt: TGTGCCTGGAGTGCCAATGAAGAATCCAATACTTACAATGAGCAGTTCTTC; cdr3_aa: CAWSANEESNTYNEQFF; v_call: TRBV30; clone_size: NA; j_call: TRBJ2-1; d_call: NA; cdr3_length: 17
cdr3_nt: TGTGCCAGCAGCGTATCATCAGGGCAAGAGACCCAGTACTTC; cdr3_aa: CASSVSSGQETQYF; v_call: TRBV9; clone_size: many; j_call: TRBJ2-5; d_call: NA; cdr3_length: 14
cdr3_nt: TGTGCCAGCAGCCCCCCTCGACAGGGGGCGAACGGGGAGCTGTTTTTT; cdr3_aa: CASSPPRQGANGELFF; v_call: TRBV11-2; clone_size: NA; j_call: TRBJ2-2; d_call: TRBD1; cdr3_length: 16
cdr3_nt: TGTGCCAGCAGGATTCGGCCGGGACAGACACTCATGAACACTGAAGCTTTCTTT; cdr3_aa: CASRIRPGQTLMNTEAFF; v_call: TRBV6-5; clone_size: many; j_call: TRBJ1-1; d_call: TRBD1; cdr3_length: 18
cdr3_nt: TGTGCCAGCAGTGAAGTAGCGGGGGGTCCCTATGAGACCCAGTACTTC; cdr3_aa: CASSEVAGGPYETQYF; v_call: TRBV2; clone_size: NA; j_call: TRBJ2-5; d_call: TRBD2; cdr3_length: 16
cdr3_nt: TGTGCCACCAGTGATTTCTACAATGAGCAGTTCTTC; cdr3_aa: CATSDFYNEQFF; v_call: TRBV24-1; clone_size: few; j_call: TRBJ2-1; d_call: NA; cdr3_length: 12
cdr3_nt: TGTGCTAGTGGTTTGGGAATAGCGGGGGTTGGCACAGATACGCAGTATTTT; cdr3_aa: CASGLGIAGVGTDTQYF; v_call: TRBV12-5; clone_size: many; j_call: TRBJ2-3; d_call: TRBD2; cdr3_length: 17
cdr3_nt: TGTGCCAGTAGTATTGATCCTGGGCCGCGGGAGACCCAGTACTTC; cdr3_aa: CASSIDPGPRETQYF; v_call: TRBV19; clone_size: many; j_call: TRBJ2-5; d_call: NA; cdr3_length: 15
cdr3_nt: TGTGCCAGCAGCTCCTTGACTAGCGGGGGGGCGCCCCGGGATACGCAGTATTTT; cdr3_aa: CASSSLTSGGAPRDTQYF; v_call: TRBV7-2; clone_size: many; j_call: TRBJ2-3; d_call: TRBD2; cdr3_length: 18
cdr3_nt: TGTGCCAGCAGTTCCTCGGACACGATCTCCGACCAGTACTTC; cdr3_aa: CASSSSDTISDQYF; v_call: TRBV28; clone_size: many; j_call: TRBJ2-5; d_call: NA; cdr3_length: 14
cdr3_nt: TGTGCCATCAGTGAGCCCCCGGGCAGCTCAGATACGCAGTATTTT; cdr3_aa: CAISEPPGSSDTQYF; v_call: TRBV10-3; clone_size: NA; j_call: TRBJ2-3; d_call: NA; cdr3_length: 15
cdr3_nt: TGTGCCACTAGGGACGAAGGGTCCACCTACGAGCAGTACTTC; cdr3_aa: CATRDEGSTYEQYF; v_call: TRBV2; clone_size: NA; j_call: TRBJ2-7; d_call: NA; cdr3_length: 14
cdr3_nt: TGTGCCACCTCGGGGGGCCAAGAGACCCAGTACTTC; cdr3_aa: CATSGGQETQYF; v_call: TRBV10-3; clone_size: many; j_call: TRBJ2-5; d_call: TRBD2; cdr3_length: 12
cdr3_nt: TGTGCCAGCAGTTTACAGGGGGGGATCTCTGGGGCCAACGTCCTGACTTTC; cdr3_aa: CASSLQGGISGANVLTF; v_call: TRBV27; clone_size: many; j_call: TRBJ2-6; d_call: NA; cdr3_length: 17
cdr3_nt: TGCGCCAGCAGCCAAAATACAGGGGCAAGCAATCAGCCCCAGCATTTT; cdr3_aa: CASSQNTGASNQPQHF; v_call: TRBV4-1; clone_size: NA; j_call: TRBJ1-5; d_call: TRBD1; cdr3_length: 16
cdr3_nt: TGTGCCTGGAGTATGGCTTCACACACCGGGGAGCTGTTTTTT; cdr3_aa: CAWSMASHTGELFF; v_call: TRBV30; clone_size: NA; j_call: TRBJ2-2; d_call: NA; cdr3_length: 14
cdr3_nt: TGTGCTAGTGGTTTGTTCGGGGCTGTGAACACTGAAGCTTTCTTT; cdr3_aa: CASGLFGAVNTEAFF; v_call: TRBV12-5; clone_size: many; j_call: TRBJ1-1; d_call: NA; cdr3_length: 15
cdr3_nt: TGTGCCACCGGACCCCAGGTAGCGGGATCCTACGAGCAGTACTTC; cdr3_aa: CATGPQVAGSYEQYF; v_call: TRBV19; clone_size: many; j_call: TRBJ2-7; d_call: TRBD2; cdr3_length: 15
cdr3_nt: TGTGCCAGCAGCCCCGGACAGGGGAGGACCTACGAGCAGTACTTC; cdr3_aa: CASSPGQGRTYEQYF; v_call: TRBV11-2; clone_size: NA; j_call: TRBJ2-7; d_call: TRBD1; cdr3_length: 15
cdr3_nt: TGTGCCAGCTCACCACCGGCCAGGGACTTTATGAACACTGAAGCTTTCTTT; cdr3_aa: CASSPPARDFMNTEAFF; v_call: TRBV18; clone_size: many; j_call: TRBJ1-1; d_call: NA; cdr3_length: 17
cdr3_nt: TGTGCCAGCAGCCGCCGACTCGGGGAGACCCAGTACTTC; cdr3_aa: CASSRRLGETQYF; v_call: TRBV6-7; clone_size: few; j_call: TRBJ2-5; d_call: NA; cdr3_length: 13
cdr3_nt: TGTGCCAGCAGCTGGAGTACGGGTATCGGCGAGCAGTACTTC; cdr3_aa: CASSWSTGIGEQYF; v_call: TRBV11-2; clone_size: many; j_call: TRBJ2-7; d_call: NA; cdr3_length: 14
cdr3_nt: TGCGCCAGCAGCATGGGACTAGCGGTCGAGCAGTACTTC; cdr3_aa: CASSMGLAVEQYF; v_call: TRBV5-1; clone_size: many; j_call: TRBJ2-7; d_call: TRBD2; cdr3_length: 13
cdr3_nt: TGTGCCATCAGTGAGGGGGCAGGAGCCCTAGACACTGAAGCTTTCTTT; cdr3_aa: CAISEGAGALDTEAFF; v_call: TRBV10-3; clone_size: few; j_call: TRBJ1-1; d_call: NA; cdr3_length: 16
cdr3_nt: TGTGCCAGCAGCCAGGAAGGTGGAGAGACCCAGTACTTC; cdr3_aa: CASSQEGGETQYF; v_call: TRBV14; clone_size: NA; j_call: TRBJ2-5; d_call: NA; cdr3_length: 13
cdr3_nt: TGTGCCAGCGGTTCGTCCCAACACACTGAAGCTTTCTTT; cdr3_aa: CASGSSQHTEAFF; v_call: TRBV12-3/TRBV12-4; clone_size: many; j_call: TRBJ1-1; d_call: NA; cdr3_length: 13